Sequencing of this TCR beta chain was carried out in a study of cytomegalovirus exposure and HLA in healthy donors. Concerning this clone: Its antigen is not known. Distinct nucleotide sequences in the sample also encode this CDR3.

Primers included in the PCR were 60 Vbeta and 13 Jbeta primers. TCRdb keeps only in-frame clones here, not all; method: immunoSEQ multiplex PCR. The data hold under 300,000 clones, with roughly 89% observed a single time. General study findings and limits: Common viral pathogens (according to a later analysis) appeared linked to several of the most significant clusters.

V was cut by 0 bases and J by 5 bases, with 10 bases left in between. Germline V gives CDR1 GTSNPN, CDR2 SVGIG (reference sequence). The CDR3 contains 13 residues. The sample taken for sequencing was PBMCs. The rearrangement joins TRBV30 to TRBJ1-1; weak D call: TRBD1 (5 bases). This clonotype originated in a middle-aged man in good health and CMV-seropositive. In DNA form, the CDR3 reads TGTGCCTGGAGTGTTGTGGGGGGGACTGAAGCTTTCTTT. This codes for CAWSVVGGTEAFF. The full variable domain, completed using reference TRBV30 and TRBJ1-1, is SQTIHQWPATLVQPVGSPLSLECTVEGTSNPNLYWYRQAAGRGLQLLFYSVGIGQISSEVPQNLSASRPQDRQFILSSKKLLLSDSGFYLCAWSVVGGTEAFFGQGTRLTVV.